The 6 T cell receptor beta chains presented below share a single source sample, sequenced in a study of blood T cell repertoires in COVID-19. The method was immunoSEQ multiplex PCR; TCRdb's version includes in-frame clones alone and lacks a portion of them. The repertoire includes around 260,000 clones, around 87% of them detected once, and under 2.5% sits in the top ten. The sequenced material came from peripheral blood. The receptor set was obtained from a woman aged 45-65 years with acute or convalescent COVID-19.

This clone came up once. V and J are TRBV5-1 and TRBJ2-5, with D unresolved. Trimming removed 1 base at V and 2 bases at J, with 6 bases between. The CDR3 loop spans 13 amino acids. CDR1 SGHRS and CDR2 YFSETQ come from the germline V gene. The CDR3 DNA reads TGCGCCAGCAGCTTGCCAGTTCAAGAGACCCAGTACTTC. Translated, it gives CASSLPVQETQYF.

The V gene is TRBV27, the J gene TRBJ2-1; a weak D match, TRBD2 (6 bases). V was trimmed by 2 bases and J by 0 bases, leaving 14 bases between them. CDR3 size: 17 residues. Germline lookup yields CDR1 MNHEY and CDR2 SMNVEV (reference sequence). The CDR3 DNA reads TGTGCCAGCAGTTTAGGCCTCACTAGCCGCTCCTACAATGAGCAGTTCTTC. It yields the protein CASSLGLTSRSYNEQFF.

The chain is built from TRBV5-1 and TRBJ1-1; D might be TRBD1 (5 bases). Trimming took off 1 base at V and 5 bases at J, with 12 bases between the two ends. This CDR3 contains 14 residues. The germline CDR1 and CDR2 sequences are SGHRS and YFSETQ. CDR3 region: CASSLFDRGTEAFF. For the CDR3, the DNA is TGCGCCAGCAGCTTGTTTGACAGAGGAACTGAAGCTTTCTTT.

The chain joins TRBV28 to TRBJ1-5, with 9 nucleotides matching TRBD1. CDR1 is MDHEN, CDR2 SYDVKM, per germline. The CDR3 sequence is 19 residues long. V shed 5 bases and J 7 bases; nucleotides not matched to a gene: 21. CDR3 coding DNA: TGTGCCAGCAGTCCTGACAGGGGGAAGGTGCGCCCCGGCGAACAGCCCCAGCATTTT. It encodes CASSPDRGKVRPGEQPQHF. Full variable domain (missing parts from reference TRBV28 and TRBJ1-5): DVKVTQSSRYLVKRTGEKVFLECVQDMDHENMFWYRQDPGLGLRLIYFSYDVKMKEKGDIPEGYSVSREKKERFSLILESASTNQTSMYLCASSPDRGKVRPGEQPQHFGDGTRLSIL.

The chain links TRBV24-1 to TRBJ2-7; D is possibly TRBD2 (5 bases). In germline, CDR1 is KGHDR, CDR2 SFDVKD. Deletions cut 9 bases from V and 7 bases from J, with 18 bases between. The CDR3 runs 13 residues. The CDR3: CATPSRTAGEQYF. In nucleotides, the CDR3 is TGTGCCACCCCCTCGCGGACGGCGGGTGAGCAGTACTTC.

The chain carries TRBV18 and TRBJ1-2; the D is unclear. This CDR3 has 15 residues. Germline lookup yields CDR1 KGHSH and CDR2 LQKENI. V shed 0 bases and J shed 2 bases, with 10 bases lying between them. The CDR3 here is CASSPPPQANYGYTF. The CDR3 DNA reads as TGTGCCAGCTCACCACCCCCTCAGGCGAACTATGGCTACACCTTC. The full variable domain, in which reference TRBV18 and TRBJ1-2 provide the parts outside the CDR3, is NAGVMQNPRHLVRRRGQEARLRCSPMKGHSHVYWYRQLPEEGLKFMVYLQKENIIDESGMPKERFSAEFPKEGPSILRIQQVVRGDSAAYFCASSPPPQANYGYTFGSGTRLTVV.